The 26 T cell receptor beta chains listed next were all sequenced from one sample in a study of shared T cell receptors in the human thymus. TCRdb's copy holds only in-frame clones and misses some; the assay was immunoSEQ multiplex PCR. The sample consists of roughly 660,000 clones, 85% to 90% of them appearing once. The same data also went into a second study, on human thymus T cells.

Sequencing input: thymocytes. These receptors originate from a boy in the first two years of life with a congenital heart defect.

The chain employs TRBV5-4 and TRBJ2-1; 15 positions agree with TRBD2. Unmatched junction bases numbered 7, after V lost 2 bases and J lost 7 bases. The CDR3 consists of 17 residues. Germline V gives CDR1 SGHNT, CDR2 YYREEE (reference sequence). The CDR3: CASSFRTSGRGPNEQFF. DNA for the CDR3: TGTGCCAGCAGCTTTAGGACTAGCGGGAGGGGCCCAAATGAGCAGTTCTTC.

This rearrangement joins TRBV5-1 to TRBJ1-5; no clear D gene. This CDR3 has 19 residues. The germline V gene has CDR1 SGHRS and CDR2 YFSETQ. V was pared by 0 bases and J by 2 bases, with 21 bases between. The CDR3 DNA follows: TGCGCCAGCAGCTTGGAAAGGCGAAGACGGTACGGAGGCAATCAGCCCCAGCATTTT. Translated: CASSLERRRRYGGNQPQHF.

V gene TRBV12-5 combines with J gene TRBJ2-5, with 11 nucleotides matching TRBD2. The last part of the DNA fits TRBJ2-7 better; the J call may be wrong. The CDR3 extends over 15 amino acids. Germline V gene lookup returns CDR1 LGHNT and CDR2 FRNRAP. The CDR3 is CASGQGLAVSYEQYF. In DNA form, the CDR3 reads TGTGCTAGTGGACAGGGACTAGCGGTCTCCTACGAGCAGTACTTC.

The J gene is TRBJ2-3, the V gene TRBV7-3; D is undetermined. Germline-derived CDR1 and CDR2 are SGHTA and FQGTGA. The CDR3 consists of 15 residues. The germline V and J ends were trimmed by 5 bases and 3 bases, with 15 bases remaining between them. The CDR3 loop reads CASSPVPGPTDTQYF. CDR3 DNA: TGTGCCAGCAGCCCCGTCCCGGGTCCTACAGATACGCAGTATTTT. Complete variable domain (other parts from reference TRBV7-3 and TRBJ2-3): GAGVSQTPSNKVTEKGKYVELRCDPISGHTALYWYRQSLGQGPEFLIYFQGTGAADDSGLPNDRFFAVRPEGSVSTLKIQRTERGDSAVYLCASSPVPGPTDTQYFGPGTRLTVL.

The genes are TRBV27 and TRBJ1-1; TRBD1 is a possible D gene (5 bases). Germline V lookup: CDR1 MNHEY, CDR2 SMNVEV (reference sequence). V was pared by 4 bases and J by 5 bases, with 17 bases between. The CDR3 covers 15 residues. As DNA, the CDR3 is TGTGCCAGCAGTTCTCATTTCGGGGGGTCAACTGAAGCTTTCTTT. It specifies CASSSHFGGSTEAFF.

V is TRBV11-2 and J is TRBJ2-2; 10 positions agree with TRBD2. The CDR3 length is 19 residues. Germline trimming cut 6 bases from V and 0 bases from J; bases unmatched to any gene: 13. CDR1 SGHAT and CDR2 FQNNGV come from the germline V gene. CDR3 residues: CASSSPGLAYYANTGELFF. The CDR3 bases are TGTGCCAGCAGTTCTCCGGGACTAGCGTATTACGCGAACACCGGGGAGCTGTTTTTT.

The V and J genes are TRBV4-2 and TRBJ2-3, with 8 bases that match TRBD2. Germline CDR1 is LGHNA and CDR2 is YNFKEQ. J lost 0 bases, V lost 4 bases, and 9 bases had no gene match. CDR3 length: 17 amino acids. CDR3 sequence reads: CASSPHEASGSTDTQYF. The CDR3 nucleotides read TGTGCCAGCAGCCCACACGAGGCTAGCGGGAGCACAGATACGCAGTATTTT.

The genes are TRBV25-1 and TRBJ2-7, with TRBD1 matching 9 bases. The CDR3 has 14 residues. From germline, CDR1 is MGHDK and CDR2 SYGVNS. J gave up 5 bases and V 3 bases, and 5 bases lay outside the gene matches. This CDR3 is CASSEGQGRNEQYF. The DNA of the CDR3 is TGTGCCAGCAGTGAGGGACAGGGACGGAACGAGCAGTACTTC.

V is TRBV11-2 and J is TRBJ2-7, with TRBD2 matching 12 bases. Unmatched junction bases numbered 11, after V lost 5 bases and J lost 6 bases. Germline V gene sequence: CDR1 SGHAT, CDR2 FQNNGV. The length of the CDR3 is 16 residues. The CDR3 nucleotides read TGTGCCAGCAGCCGCAGCCTAGCGGGAGGGCCTTCCGAGCAGTACTTC. This codes for CASSRSLAGGPSEQYF.

This clone was recorded only once. This chain joins TRBV27 and TRBJ2-1; 7 bases line up with TRBD2. This CDR3 is 15 amino acids long. V shed 5 bases, J shed 5 bases, and the junction held 9 bases outside the gene matches. The germline V gene has CDR1 MNHEY and CDR2 SMNVEV (reference sequence). The chain's CDR3 is CASSLTSEVDNEQFF. DNA of the CDR3: TGTGCCAGCAGTCTCACTAGCGAGGTCGACAATGAGCAGTTCTTC.

The rearrangement links TRBV19 to TRBJ2-3; TRBD2 agrees at 8 bases. Germline trimming cut 4 bases from V and 1 base from J; bases unmatched to any gene: 7. CDR3 size: 16 residues. Germline loops: CDR1 LNHDA, CDR2 SQIVND (reference sequence). CDR3 sequence: CASSNVAGWGTDTQYF. Here the CDR3 DNA reads TGTGCCAGTAGTAATGTAGCGGGATGGGGCACAGATACGCAGTATTTT.

J is TRBJ2-5 and V is TRBV2; 9 bases line up with TRBD1. The DNA end is more similar to TRBJ2-7, so the J call may be wrong. In germline, CDR1 is SNHLY, CDR2 FYNNEI. CDR3 length: 14 residues. The CDR3: CASSNRGQDYEQYF. The CDR3 DNA is TGTGCCAGCAGTAACAGGGGGCAGGACTACGAGCAGTACTTC.

This rearrangement joins TRBV4-3 to TRBJ2-1, with TRBD2 matching over 15 bases. This CDR3 comprises 20 residues. Per germline, CDR1 LGHNA and CDR2 YSLEER. The V segment lost 1 base and the J segment 2 bases; nucleotides outside the gene matches: 9. This CDR3 reads CASSQARTSGRAPTYNEQFF. The CDR3 DNA reads as TGCGCCAGCAGCCAAGCCCGGACTAGCGGGAGGGCCCCAACCTACAATGAGCAGTTCTTC.

The chain employs TRBV6-5 and TRBJ2-7; 10 nucleotides line up with TRBD2. CDR3 size: 15 residues. Losses at the gene ends were 5 bases for V and 3 bases for J; bases not matched to a gene: 7. CDR1 is MNHEY and CDR2 is SVGAGI in the germline V gene. The CDR3 DNA sequence: TGTGCCAGCAGTCAAACCCTAGCGGGAGTCTACGAGCAGTACTTC. Translating gives CASSQTLAGVYEQYF.

The chain employs TRBV7-8 and TRBJ2-7; TRBD2 aligns across 7 bases. The length of the CDR3 is 13 residues. Germline lookup yields CDR1 SGHVS and CDR2 FQNEAQ. CDR3 sequence (DNA): TGTGAGAAGGGCGGGAGAAGAATGGACGAGCAGTACTTC. It translates to CEKGGRRMDEQYF.

The rearrangement links TRBV4-2 to TRBJ2-7; 10 positions match TRBD2. The CDR3 length is 18 residues. Trimming removed 0 bases from V and 0 bases from J; junction bases left unmatched: 8. Germline lookup yields CDR1 LGHNA and CDR2 YNFKEQ. The CDR3 DNA is TGTGCCAGCAGCCAAGACCAGCGGGAGGGCCAGAGCTCCTACGAGCAGTACTTC. Amino acids: CASSQDQREGQSSYEQYF.

The sample holds one count of this clone. The rearrangement uses TRBV29-1 and TRBJ1-5; 7 nucleotides agree with TRBD1. The CDR3 spans 15 residues. Germline V gene data show CDR1 as SQVTM and CDR2 as ANQGSEA. The V segment lost 4 bases and the J segment 4 bases; nucleotides outside the gene matches: 10. This CDR3 is CSVVGEQGLNQPQHF. The CDR3 DNA sequence: TGCAGCGTTGTCGGGGAACAGGGGCTTAATCAGCCCCAGCATTTT.

The chain combines TRBV4-2 with TRBJ2-7; 7 bases are shared with TRBD2. V was pared by 0 bases and J by 7 bases, with 6 bases of the junction left unmatched. Germline lookup yields CDR1 LGHNA and CDR2 YNFKEQ. There are 14 residues in the CDR3. This CDR3 reads CASSQELAGREQYF. In DNA, the CDR3 is TGTGCCAGCAGCCAAGAGTTAGCGGGTAGGGAGCAGTACTTC.

The V gene is TRBV7-2, the J gene TRBJ2-7, with 14 nucleotides matching TRBD2. CDR1 SGHTA and CDR2 FQGNSA come from the germline V gene. This CDR3 spans 16 amino acids. After removal of 4 bases from V and 6 bases from J, the junction contained 8 bases not matched to a gene. CDR3 in amino acids: CASSSRLAGGPGEQYF. The CDR3 bases are TGTGCCAGCAGCTCCAGACTAGCGGGAGGGCCGGGCGAGCAGTACTTC.

The chain carries TRBV5-4 and TRBJ1-3; the D is unclear. Germline V gives CDR1 SGHNT, CDR2 YYREEE (reference sequence). Trimming pared 2 bases from V and 0 bases from J, leaving 3 bases between. The CDR3 length is 13 residues. CDR3 residues: CASSFRSGNTIYF. The CDR3 DNA is TGTGCCAGCAGCTTTCGCTCTGGAAACACCATATATTTT.

This clone came up once. The chain carries TRBV11-2 and TRBJ2-1, with 8 bases that match TRBD2. The CDR3 has 15 amino acids. V lost 5 bases to trimming and J lost 7 bases; unmatched junction nucleotides: 10. The germline CDR1 and CDR2 sequences are SGHAT and FQNNGV. CDR3 residues: CASSTERERLNEQFF. For the CDR3, the DNA is TGTGCCAGCAGCACAGAGCGGGAGAGGCTTAATGAGCAGTTCTTC.

A few counts support this clone. V and J are TRBV19 and TRBJ1-5; perhaps TRBD1 as D (5 bases). Germline loops: CDR1 LNHDA, CDR2 SQIVND (reference sequence). The ends were cut back, 5 bases at V and 0 bases at J, with 11 bases in the middle. CDR3 length: 15 amino acids. CDR3 sequence (DNA): TGTGCCAGTAGTCCTCCCGGGGGTAGCAATCAGCCCCAGCATTTT. This translates into CASSPPGGSNQPQHF. Together with reference TRBV19 and TRBJ1-5, the CDR3 gives the full variable domain: DGGITQSPKYLFRKEGQNVTLSCEQNLNHDAMYWYRQDPGQGLRLIYYSQIVNDFQKGDIAEGYSVSREKKESFPLTVTSAQKNPTAFYLCASSPPGGSNQPQHFGDGTRLSIL.

The chain employs TRBV4-3 and TRBJ2-4; 10 nucleotides align to TRBD2. The CDR3 runs 15 residues. The V segment lost 3 bases and the J segment 9 bases; nucleotides outside the gene matches: 8. Germline loops: CDR1 LGHNA, CDR2 YSLEER. The CDR3 bases are TGCGCCAGCAGCCAGCGGAGCGGGAGGGCCGCCATTCAGTACTTC. Its translation: CASSQRSGRAAIQYF.

The V and J genes are TRBV30 and TRBJ1-2, with D unclear. Germline V gene sequence: CDR1 GTSNPN, CDR2 SVGIG (reference sequence). The CDR3 contains 17 residues. Trimming took off 0 bases at V and 3 bases at J, with 20 bases between the two ends. In nucleotides, the CDR3 is TGTGCCTGGAGTGTACCCCCAGTGCGGCAGCGCCACTATGGCTACACCTTC. Its protein is CAWSVPPVRQRHYGYTF.

The CDR3 DNA sequence: TGTGCCAGCAGCCCCGTTGGGGGGGGGAGAAGAAACACCATATATTTT. This translates into CASSPVGGGRRNTIYF. The J gene is TRBJ1-3, the V gene TRBV5-6; tentative D call: TRBD1 (5 bases). The CDR3 has 16 amino acids. Trimming cost V 4 bases and J 5 bases, with 19 bases left between them. The germline gives CDR1 SGHDT, CDR2 YYEEEE.

This clone was seen a few times. This rearrangement joins TRBV4-1 to TRBJ2-3, with D perhaps matching TRBD2 (6 bases). There are 16 residues in the CDR3. Germline CDR1 MGHRA, CDR2 YSYEKL. The V end lost 2 bases, the J end lost 1 base, and 13 bases lay between the germline ends. The CDR3, as DNA: TGCGCCAGCAGCCAAAGGGGACTGCCTTGCACAGATACGCAGTATTTT. The encoded protein is CASSQRGLPCTDTQYF.